The next 13 T cell receptor beta chains were all read from a single sample in a study of somatic mutations in cytotoxic T cells in rheumatoid arthritis (dated by TCRdb to about 2017). The library was obtained by the immunoSEQ multiplex PCR assay. The clones in this table, taken by TCRdb from immuneACCESS, are in-frame only. Not every clone is retained; where verified, under half of the shortfall comes from an unresolved V gene, and the cause of the rest is unknown. This sample holds more than 20,000 clones; around 76% were observed only once. The top ten clonotypes cover roughly 5% of the sample. The sample comprised CD8+ T cells sorted from blood. The origin of the receptors is a man in his fifties or sixties in good health.

The chain joins TRBV6-1 to TRBJ2-7, with D hard to call. CDR1 is MNHNS and CDR2 is SASEGT in the germline V gene. Trimming shortened V by 2 bases and J by 3 bases, and 14 bases separated the two germline ends. This CDR3 spans 15 amino acids. The CDR3 region is CASSESVYGVYEQYF. The CDR3 DNA sequence: TGTGCCAGCAGTGAATCCGTTTATGGGGTCTACGAGCAGTACTTC.

In nucleotides, the CDR3 is TGTGCCAGCTCCGCGGACAGGGCGGCCACTGAAGCTTTCTTT. Protein product: CASSADRAATEAFF. This sequence joins TRBV18 and TRBJ1-1; 8 bases align to TRBD1. The CDR3 totals 14 residues. Trimming cost V 6 bases and J 4 bases; bases outside gene matches: 7. Germline-derived CDR1 and CDR2 are KGHSH and LQKENI. The full variable domain, completed using reference TRBV18 and TRBJ1-1, is NAGVMQNPRHLVRRRGQEARLRCSPMKGHSHVYWYRQLPEEGLKFMVYLQKENIIDESGMPKERFSAEFPKEGPSILRIQQVVRGDSAAYFCASSADRAATEAFFGQGTRLTVV.

The chain is built from TRBV6-1 and TRBJ1-3, with unresolved D. Germline V lookup: CDR1 MNHNS, CDR2 SASEGT. Trimming took 6 bases from V and 0 from J, leaving 3 bases between them. The CDR3 runs to 12 residues. The CDR3 region has the DNA TGTGCCAGCAGCGGCTCTGGAAACACCATATATTTT. This encodes CASSGSGNTIYF.

The chain couples TRBV2 to TRBJ1-3; D unresolved. The CDR3 extends over 17 amino acids. Germline values: CDR1 SNHLY, CDR2 FYNNEI. V was shortened by 3 bases and J by 0 bases, with 15 bases between the two germline ends. DNA of the CDR3: TGTGCCAGCAGTGATCTTTATTCGACAACCTCTGGAAACACCATATATTTT. It specifies CASSDLYSTTSGNTIYF.

The chain uses TRBV4-1 and TRBJ2-1; TRBD2 aligns across 14 bases. Germline V gene data show CDR1 as MGHRA and CDR2 as YSYEKL. Trimming at V came to 1 base and at J to 10 bases, leaving 9 bases not matched to a gene. This CDR3 is 17 amino acids long. The CDR3 bases are TGCGCCAGCAGCCAAGTAGGGGTGGGGACTAGCGGGAGCGAGCAGTTCTTC. It is translated as CASSQVGVGTSGSEQFF.

The chain is built from TRBV5-8 and TRBJ2-7; D may be TRBD2 (5 bases). Germline CDR1 is SGHTS and CDR2 is YDEGEE. V was cut by 0 bases and J by 7 bases, with 8 bases left in between. The CDR3 is made up of 12 amino acids. The DNA for the CDR3 is TGTGCCAGCAGCTTGGTCGGGGAAGAGCAGTACTTC. It yields the protein CASSLVGEEQYF.

There are a few counts of this clone. The chain combines TRBV11-3 with TRBJ2-7, with D hard to call. CDR3 size: 14 residues. V was clipped by 1 base and J by 0 bases, with 7 bases between them. Per the germline V gene, CDR1 is SGHNT and CDR2 is YENEEA. CDR3 loop: CASSLVSFSYEQYF. In DNA, the CDR3 is TGTGCCAGCAGCTTAGTTTCCTTCTCCTACGAGCAGTACTTC. The full variable domain, with the rest looked up from reference TRBV11-3 and TRBJ2-7, is EAGVVQSPRYKIIEKKQPVAFWCNPISGHNTLYWYLQNLGQGPELLIRYENEEAVDDSQLPKDRFSAERLKGVDSTLKIQPAELGDSAVYLCASSLVSFSYEQYFGPGTRLTVT.

This chain connects TRBV5-4 to TRBJ2-1; D gene uncertain. This CDR3 spans 12 amino acids. The germline gives CDR1 SGHNT, CDR2 YYREEE (reference sequence). The V end was cut by 1 base, the J end by 6 bases, with 5 bases between. The DNA for the CDR3 is TGTGCCAGCAGCTTGTTCATCAATGAGCAGTTCTTC. This gives the protein CASSLFINEQFF.

The chain employs TRBV5-6 and TRBJ2-5; 12 bases are shared with TRBD2. The closer fit of TRBJ2-7 to the DNA end suggests the J call may be wrong. CDR3 length equals 15 residues. In germline, CDR1 is SGHDT, CDR2 YYEEEE. The DNA for the CDR3 is TGTGCCAGCAGCTTAGGACTAGCGGGAACCTACGAGCAGTACTTC. Translated, it gives CASSLGLAGTYEQYF.

V is TRBV7-9 and J is TRBJ2-7; no definite D call. V was cut by 1 base and J by 0 bases, with 10 bases left in between. The germline gives CDR1 SEHNR, CDR2 FQNEAQ (reference sequence). The CDR3 extends over 15 amino acids. CDR3 loop: CASSLDQRSSYEQYF. In DNA form, the CDR3 reads TGTGCCAGCAGCTTAGATCAGAGGAGCTCCTACGAGCAGTACTTC.

CDR3 region: CASSTQLAGGYEQYF. CDR3 DNA: TGTGCCAGCAGCACCCAACTAGCGGGAGGGTACGAGCAGTACTTC. J is TRBJ2-7 and V is TRBV7-8; the match to TRBD2 covers 13 bases. The germline V gene encodes CDR1 SGHVS and CDR2 FQNEAQ. V was clipped by 5 bases and J by 4 bases; unmatched bases: 5. The CDR3 totals 15 residues. Full variable domain (remainder filled in from reference TRBV7-8 and TRBJ2-7): GAGVSQSPRYKVAKRGQDVALRCDPISGHVSLFWYQQALGQGPEFLTYFQNEAQLDKSGLPSDRFFAERPEGSVSTLKIQRTQQEDSAVYLCASSTQLAGGYEQYFGPGTRLTVT.

The chain combines TRBV7-2 with TRBJ2-3; 7 bases map to TRBD2. With V trimmed by 2 bases and J by 15 bases, 23 bases remained unmatched. Germline CDR1 SGHTA, CDR2 FQGNSA. This CDR3 spans 17 amino acids. The DNA of the CDR3 is TGTGCCAGCAGCTTAAAGTGGGCGGGAGAAAAAGGAATACAGCAATATTTT. Translation: CASSLKWAGEKGIQQYF. The full variable domain, rest sourced from reference TRBV7-2 and TRBJ2-3, is GAGVSQSPSNKVTEKGKDVELRCDPISGHTALYWYRQSLGQGLEFLIYFQGNSAPDKSGLPSDRFSAERTGGSVSTLTIQRTQQEDSAVYLCASSLKWAGEKGIQQYFGPGTRLTVL.

This clone appeared a single time. The chain uses TRBV2 and TRBJ1-5; a weak D match, TRBD1 (6 bases). The CDR3 spans 15 residues. From germline, CDR1 is SNHLY and CDR2 FYNNEI. The germline V and J ends were trimmed by 7 bases and 1 base, with 14 bases remaining between them. The CDR3 DNA reads as TGTGCCAGCACTAAAGAGGGGGAGAGCAATCAGCCCCAGCATTTT. This encodes CASTKEGESNQPQHF.